These T cell receptor beta chains were read from a single sample in a study of Graves' ophthalmopathy and Graves' hyperthyroidism. TCRdb redid the calling of the multiplex PCR reads with MiXCR, one entry per CDR3 protein. Of under 200,000 distinct CDR3 sequences listed, 30% to 45% are singletons. Sequences were obtained from peripheral blood. The receptors were sampled from a woman in her forties with Graves' ophthalmopathy. CDR3s include the opening cysteine and the closing phenylalanine or tryptophan. A D gene is named only where the DNA matches it firmly. Size values are once, few and many counts, or a class for expanded clones, and some rows have none.

V: TRBV28; J: TRBJ1-5; D: NA; size: NA; DNA: TGTGCCAGCAGTTTGGGTGAGCATAGCAATCAGCCCCAGCATTTT; CDR3: CASSLGEHSNQPQHF
V: TRBV6-2/TRBV6-3; J: TRBJ1-2; D: TRBD1; size: once; DNA: TGTGCCAGCAGTCGGGACAGTCCTCAACTCTATGGCTACACCTTC; CDR3: CASSRDSPQLYGYTF
V: TRBV19; J: TRBJ1-3; D: TRBD1; size: many; DNA: TGTGCCAGTAGTATCAGAGGGGACAGCAGCTCTGGAAACACCATATATTTT; CDR3: CASSIRGDSSSGNTIYF
V: TRBV6-1; J: TRBJ2-7; D: TRBD1; size: NA; DNA: TGTGCCAGCGCGGGACAGGGGGTATACGAGCAGTACTTC; CDR3: CASAGQGVYEQYF
V: TRBV6-5; J: TRBJ1-1; D: NA; size: many; DNA: TGTGCCAGCAGAAGGATGGTGGGGGCCAGGAACACTGAAGCTTTCTTT; CDR3: CASRRMVGARNTEAFF
V: TRBV6-4; J: TRBJ2-5; D: TRBD1; size: once; DNA: TGTGCCAGCAGTCTAAGTCCCGGGACAGAAGAGACCCAGTACTTC; CDR3: CASSLSPGTEETQYF
V: TRBV6-2/TRBV6-3; J: TRBJ1-5; D: NA; size: many; DNA: TGTGCCAGCACCATCGGGGCCCCCGGAGGCAATCAGCCCCAGCATTTT; CDR3: CASTIGAPGGNQPQHF
V: TRBV24-1; J: TRBJ1-1; D: NA; size: few; DNA: TGTGCCGTCGAGAGGTTGAGGGAACGCACTGAAGCTTTCTTT; CDR3: CAVERLRERTEAFF
V: TRBV5-1; J: TRBJ2-7; D: NA; size: many; DNA: TGCGCCAGCCGCGGCGGCTACGAGCAGTACTTC; CDR3: CASRGGYEQYF
V: TRBV28; J: TRBJ1-6; D: NA; size: NA; DNA: TGTGCCAGCGGGATACAGGTCGTGGGTTCACCCCTCCACTTT; CDR3: CASGIQVVGSPLHF
V: TRBV7-2; J: TRBJ2-7; D: NA; size: NA; DNA: TGTGCCAGCAGCCGACACGCGGGACGCCAGGGCGAGCAGTACTTC; CDR3: CASSRHAGRQGEQYF
V: TRBV2; J: TRBJ2-7; D: NA; size: NA; DNA: TGTGCCAGCAGTGCCATGGAAAACTTCAACGAGCAGTACTTC; CDR3: CASSAMENFNEQYF
V: TRBV19; J: TRBJ1-2; D: NA; size: many; DNA: TGTGCCAGTAGTCCTCCAGGCCAGAGGAGCTATGGCTACACCTTC; CDR3: CASSPPGQRSYGYTF
V: TRBV6-5; J: TRBJ1-2; D: TRBD1; size: many; DNA: TGTGCCAGCAGCCCTACAGGGGGATATGGCTACACCTTC; CDR3: CASSPTGGYGYTF
V: TRBV5-1; J: TRBJ1-1; D: TRBD1; size: many; DNA: TGCGCCAGCAGCTTGGGGGACAGGGAAGTCACTGAAGCTTTCTTT; CDR3: CASSLGDREVTEAFF
V: TRBV10-3; J: TRBJ2-2; D: TRBD2; size: NA; DNA: TGTGCCATCGGACTAGCGGGAGGAACGAACACCGGGGAGCTGTTTTTT; CDR3: CAIGLAGGTNTGELFF